These 12 T cell receptor beta chains share one sample of origin, sequenced in a study of T cells after yellow fever vaccination. MiXCR, run by TCRdb on the 5' RACE reads, gives a single entry per CDR3 protein. The sample yields roughly 340,000 distinct CDR3 sequences, roughly 4% seen once. The sample was PBMCs, taken 5 days after the yellow fever booster vaccination. These receptors were taken from a man between 18 and 29 years old who received the YFV17D yellow fever vaccine.

The sample holds a few counts of this clonotype. The chain couples TRBV7-2 to TRBJ1-4; D may be TRBD1 (5 bases). The CDR3 extends over 16 amino acids. Germline CDR1 and CDR2: SGHTA and FQGNSA. Trimming left V 1 base short and J 8 bases short, with 17 bases between. CDR3 protein: CASSLGVRQGREKLFF. The CDR3 coding sequence is TGTGCCAGCAGCTTAGGAGTTCGGCAGGGAAGAGAAAAACTGTTTTTT.

The V and J genes are TRBV5-1 and TRBJ2-5, with D maybe TRBD2 (6 bases). The CDR3 loop spans 18 amino acids. The germline V gene has CDR1 SGHRS and CDR2 YFSETQ. The V end was cut by 4 bases, the J end by 7 bases, with 29 bases between. CDR3 sequence: CASSRFGTLGLTNGTQYF. DNA for the CDR3: TGCGCCAGCAGCCGGTTCGGTACCTTGGGACTCACGAATGGGACCCAGTACTTC.

This rearrangement joins TRBV7-9 to TRBJ2-5; no clear D. Per the germline V gene, CDR1 is SEHNR and CDR2 is FQNEAQ (reference sequence). The CDR3 sequence is 12 residues long. Trimming took off 4 bases at V and 5 bases at J, with 8 bases between the two ends. The CDR3 spells CASSWNVETQYF. Written as DNA, the CDR3 is TGTGCCAGCAGCTGGAACGTGGAGACCCAGTACTTC.

V gene TRBV4-2 combines with J gene TRBJ1-2, with no clear D. This CDR3 spans 11 amino acids. The ends were cut back, 1 base at V and 7 bases at J, with 4 bases in the middle. Germline V gives CDR1 LGHNA, CDR2 YNFKEQ. Written as DNA, the CDR3 is TGTGCCAGCAGCCAAGCGAGTGGCTACACCTTC. Translation: CASSQASGYTF.

In its sample, this clonotype was seen a few times. The chain joins TRBV5-4 to TRBJ2-2; either TRBD1 or TRBD2 may fit D (6 bases each). Germline V CDR1 and CDR2: SGHNT, YYREEE (reference sequence). The length of the CDR3 is 17 residues. Trimming removed 0 bases at V and 5 bases at J, with 17 bases between. DNA for the CDR3: TGTGCCAGCAGCTTGGCCGGGACGGGGGCGAGGACCGGGGAGCTGTTTTTT. Residues: CASSLAGTGARTGELFF.

This clonotype was recorded a few times. J is TRBJ2-1 and V is TRBV6-2 or TRBV6-3, with TRBD1 matching 10 bases. Germline loops: CDR1 MNHEY, CDR2 SVGEGT. V lost 6 bases and J lost 1; bases outside the gene matches: 6. The CDR3 has 16 residues. The CDR3 DNA is TGTGCCAGCAGGGGGCCGGGACAGGGGTCCTACAATGAGCAGTTCTTC. It translates to CASRGPGQGSYNEQFF.

The chain links TRBV20-1 to TRBJ2-1, with D possibly matching TRBD1 (6 bases). Per the germline V gene, CDR1 is DFQATT and CDR2 is SNEGSKA (reference sequence). The CDR3 consists of 16 residues. Trimming took off 5 bases at V and 3 bases at J, with 20 bases between the two ends. The DNA for the CDR3 is TGCAGTGCTCCCTCCCTGGACAGTCTGGGCTACAATGAGCAGTTCTTC. It codes for CSAPSLDSLGYNEQFF.

This clonotype was seen only a few times. The CDR3 nucleotides are TGCAGTGCTGCTGACGGATTTAATTCACCCCTCCACTTT. Translation: CSAADGFNSPLHF. V is TRBV20-1 and J is TRBJ1-6; D is uncertain. Germline V lookup: CDR1 DFQATT, CDR2 SNEGSKA (reference sequence). The CDR3 is 13 amino acids. The V and J ends lost 5 bases and 6 bases respectively, with 11 bases between them.

The chain combines TRBV6-2 or TRBV6-3 with TRBJ2-7; a weak D match, TRBD2 (6 bases). CDR1 and CDR2 (germline): MNHEY, SVGEGT. V was clipped by 0 bases and J by 4 bases, with 16 bases between them. The CDR3 has 16 amino acids. Written as DNA, the CDR3 is TGTGCCAGCAGTTACTCTAGGCGGGGCGACTTTTACGAGCAGTACGTC. Protein sequence: CASSYSRRGDFYEQYV.

In this sample, this clonotype turned up a few times. The rearrangement links TRBV14 to TRBJ2-1, with D tentatively TRBD1 (6 bases). V was trimmed by 4 bases and J by 15 bases, leaving 16 bases between them. The CDR3 runs 12 residues. Germline V gives CDR1 SGHDN, CDR2 FVKESK. CDR3 residues: CASSPRPGVRFF. The CDR3, as DNA: TGTGCCAGCAGCCCTCGTCCAGGGGTTCGGTTCTTC.

This clonotype was counted many times. The rearrangement joins TRBV11-2 to TRBJ2-3, with D tentatively TRBD1 (5 bases). The CDR3 has 17 residues. Germline CDR1 SGHAT, CDR2 FQNNGV. The V end lost 2 bases, the J end lost 2 bases, and 17 bases lay between the germline ends. Here the CDR3 DNA reads TGTGCCAGCAGCTTATTTGGGGCAGACTCCCCCACAGATACGCAGTATTTT. It translates to CASSLFGADSPTDTQYF. The complete variable domain, with remaining parts taken from reference TRBV11-2 and TRBJ2-3, reads EAGVAQSPRYKIIEKRQSVAFWCNPISGHATLYWYQQILGQGPKLLIQFQNNGVVDDSQLPKDRFSAERLKGVDSTLKIQPAKLEDSAVYLCASSLFGADSPTDTQYFGPGTRLTVL.

This chain links TRBV7-9 with TRBJ2-7, with no clear D. Trimming took off 4 bases at V and 3 bases at J, with 16 bases between the two ends. Germline V gene lookup returns CDR1 SEHNR and CDR2 FQNEAQ (reference sequence). The CDR3 is made up of 15 amino acids. CDR3 amino acids: CASSSPLKGHYEQYF. DNA for the CDR3: TGTGCCAGCAGCTCGCCCCTGAAGGGCCACTACGAGCAGTACTTC.